The TCR beta chain under discussion was sequenced for a study of graft-versus-host responses after intestinal transplantation. Only in-frame clones appear in the TCRdb table, and some are missing; sequencing was by immunoSEQ multiplex PCR. The table lists more than 100,000 clones, roughly 91% of them singletons. Note on this clone: The antigen remains undetermined.

Points from the study as a whole: Those patients showing graft-donor T cell macrochimerism displayed high graft-versus-host to host-versus-graft clonal ratios in allografts. Levels of circulating GvH clones at their peak were associated with early post-transplant HvG declines.

The receptor was derived from a human donor who received an intestinal transplant. The sample consisted of unstimulated CD4+ T cells sorted from spleen or lymph node cells, taken before intestinal transplant.

The CDR3 DNA follows: TGTGCCACCAGCAGGAAGCGGGGAACTAGCACAGATACGCAGTATTTT. Amino acids: CATSRKRGTSTDTQYF. The genes are TRBV15 and TRBJ2-3; 7 bases align to TRBD2. This CDR3 comprises 16 residues. V gave up 3 bases and J gave up 0 bases; unmatched junction bases: 6. From germline, CDR1 is LNHNV and CDR2 YYDKDF (reference sequence).